This note documents a single T cell receptor (beta chain) sequence. The repertoire was sequenced with immunoSEQ multiplex PCR; TCRdb's copy has only in-frame clones and lacks some. The data hold about 210,000 clones, with roughly 86% observed a single time. The data derive from a study of blood T cell repertoires in COVID-19. As for the study in general: Spain, Italy and the United States supplied samples that represented acute and convalescent COVID-19. The analysed material was cDNA or gDNA that came from T cells, B-cell-depleted T cells, or PBMCs.

Trimming took 6 bases from V and 0 from J, leaving 8 bases between them. The germline V gene encodes CDR1 MNHNY and CDR2 SVGAGI (reference sequence). CDR3 length equals 13 residues. Sequenced input: peripheral blood. The clonotype originates from a woman aged 50 to 60 with active or convalescent COVID-19. The chain is built from TRBV6-6 and TRBJ2-5; D is ambiguous. The CDR3 here is CASRHAYQETQYF. CDR3 nucleotides: TGTGCCAGCAGGCACGCGTACCAAGAGACCCAGTACTTC.